Listed below are T cell receptor beta chains from one sample, sequenced in a study of T cell responses to AZD1222 COVID-19 vaccine. TCRdb's table, derived via immunoSEQ multiplex PCR, lists solely in-frame clones and lacks some. The data show roughly 150,000 clones, around 90% seen once. This specimen consisted of peripheral blood, obtained 28 days after the second AZD1222 dose. These TCRs come from an adult who received the AZD1222 COVID-19 vaccine. CDR3s include the opening cysteine and the closing phenylalanine or tryptophan. A D gene is named only where the DNA matches it firmly. Only some rows state a clone size, as once, few, many or a class for expanded clones.

j_call v_call d_call clone_size cdr3_nt cdr3_aa
TRBJ1-2 TRBV7-8 NA NA TGTGCCAGCAGCTCCGAGTCCTACAGGTCTAACTATGGCTACACCTTC CASSSESYRSNYGYTF
TRBJ2-1 TRBV6-6 TRBD1 NA TGTGCCAGCAGTTACCGCGGACAGGGAAGGGTCAATGAGCAGTTCTTC CASSYRGQGRVNEQFF
TRBJ1-1 TRBV27 NA NA TGTGCCAGCAGTCCCCTCCGAGTGAACACTGAAGCTTTCTTT CASSPLRVNTEAFF
TRBJ2-5 TRBV7-2 TRBD2 NA TGTGCCAGCAGCGTGACTAGCGGGACCTCTCAAGAGACCCAGTACTTC CASSVTSGTSQETQYF
TRBJ2-7 TRBV7-2 NA NA TGTGCCAGCAGCTTGGGGCCTGGGGGGCCCTACGAGCAGTACTTC CASSLGPGGPYEQYF
TRBJ1-5 TRBV2 NA NA TGTGCCAGCAGTGTGGGCCAGCCCCAGCATTTT CASSVGQPQHF
TRBJ2-1 TRBV5-6 TRBD2 NA TGTGCCAGCAGCTTTGGCGGGAGGCGCTCCTACAATGAGCAGTTCTTC CASSFGGRRSYNEQFF
TRBJ1-4 TRBV19 NA NA TGTGCCAGTAGTGACAACCCGTCCGGGCAGGCGCGTGAAAAACTGTTTTTT CASSDNPSGQAREKLFF
TRBJ1-1 TRBV9 NA NA TGTGCCAGCTCCGAAGGGACGTTGGGGACTGAAGCTTTCTTT CASSEGTLGTEAFF
TRBJ2-5 TRBV7-9 NA once TGTGCCAGCAGCTTAGAGGCGGGCCCACAAGAGACCCAGTACTTC CASSLEAGPQETQYF
TRBJ1-4 TRBV2 NA few TGTGCCAGCAGCCTCCGACAGGCAACTAATGAAAAACTGTTTTTT CASSLRQATNEKLFF